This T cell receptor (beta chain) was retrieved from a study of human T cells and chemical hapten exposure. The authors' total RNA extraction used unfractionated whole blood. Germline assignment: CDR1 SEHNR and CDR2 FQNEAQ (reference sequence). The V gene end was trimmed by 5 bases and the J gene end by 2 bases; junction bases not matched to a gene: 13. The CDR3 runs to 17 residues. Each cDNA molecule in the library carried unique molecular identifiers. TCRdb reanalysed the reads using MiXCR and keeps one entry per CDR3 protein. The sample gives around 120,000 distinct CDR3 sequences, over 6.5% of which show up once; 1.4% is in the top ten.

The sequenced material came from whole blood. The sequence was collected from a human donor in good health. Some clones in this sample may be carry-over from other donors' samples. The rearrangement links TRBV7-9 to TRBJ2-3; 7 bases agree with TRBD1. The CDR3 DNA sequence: TGTGCCAGCAGCCTCCCTGACAGGGTAGGACCCACAGATACGCAGTATTTT. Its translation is CASSLPDRVGPTDTQYF.